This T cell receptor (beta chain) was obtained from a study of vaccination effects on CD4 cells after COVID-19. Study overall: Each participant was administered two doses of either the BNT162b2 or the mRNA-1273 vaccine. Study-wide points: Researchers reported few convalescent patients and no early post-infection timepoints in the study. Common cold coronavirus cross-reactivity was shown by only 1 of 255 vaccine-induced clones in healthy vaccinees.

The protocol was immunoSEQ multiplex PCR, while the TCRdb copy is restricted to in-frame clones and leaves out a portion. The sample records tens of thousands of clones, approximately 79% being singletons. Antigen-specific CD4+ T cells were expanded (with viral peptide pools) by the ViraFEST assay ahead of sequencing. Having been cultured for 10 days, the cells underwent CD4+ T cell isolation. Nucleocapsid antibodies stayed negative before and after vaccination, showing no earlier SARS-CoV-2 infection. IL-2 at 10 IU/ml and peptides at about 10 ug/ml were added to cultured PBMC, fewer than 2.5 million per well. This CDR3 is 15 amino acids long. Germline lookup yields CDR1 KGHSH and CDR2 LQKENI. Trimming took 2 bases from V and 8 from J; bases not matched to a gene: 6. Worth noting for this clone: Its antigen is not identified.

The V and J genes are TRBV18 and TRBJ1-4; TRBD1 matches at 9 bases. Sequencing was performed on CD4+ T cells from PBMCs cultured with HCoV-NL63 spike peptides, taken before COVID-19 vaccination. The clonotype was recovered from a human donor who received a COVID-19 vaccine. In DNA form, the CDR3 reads TGTGCCAGCTCACCAGTTACAGGGGGCACCGAAAAACTGTTTTTT. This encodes CASSPVTGGTEKLFF.